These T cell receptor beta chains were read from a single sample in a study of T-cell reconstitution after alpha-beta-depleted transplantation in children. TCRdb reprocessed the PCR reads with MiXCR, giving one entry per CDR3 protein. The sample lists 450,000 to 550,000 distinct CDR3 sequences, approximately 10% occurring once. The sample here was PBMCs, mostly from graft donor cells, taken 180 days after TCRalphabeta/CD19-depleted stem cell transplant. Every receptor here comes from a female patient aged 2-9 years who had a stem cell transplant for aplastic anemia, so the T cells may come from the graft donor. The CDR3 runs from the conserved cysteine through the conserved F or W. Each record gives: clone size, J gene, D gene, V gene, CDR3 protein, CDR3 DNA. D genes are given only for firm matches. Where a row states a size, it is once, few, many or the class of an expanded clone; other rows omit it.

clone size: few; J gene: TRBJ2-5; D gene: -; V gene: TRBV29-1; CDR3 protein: CSVVAGGYQETQYF; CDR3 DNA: TGCAGCGTTGTGGCAGGCGGGTACCAAGAGACCCAGTACTTC
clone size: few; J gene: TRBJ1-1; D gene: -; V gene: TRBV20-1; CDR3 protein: CSARSPENTEAFF; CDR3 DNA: TGCAGTGCTAGGTCGCCGGAGAACACTGAAGCTTTCTTT
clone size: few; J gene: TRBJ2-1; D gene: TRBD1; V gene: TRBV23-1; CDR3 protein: CASSQLAGGLGLIISYNEQFF; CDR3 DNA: TGCGCCAGCAGTCAATTGGCAGGGGGCTTAGGCCTAATTATCTCCTACAATGAGCAGTTCTTC
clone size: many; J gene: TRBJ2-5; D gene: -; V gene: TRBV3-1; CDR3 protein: CASSLGTFQETQYF; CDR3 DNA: TGTGCCAGCAGCCTTGGGACTTTCCAAGAGACCCAGTACTTC
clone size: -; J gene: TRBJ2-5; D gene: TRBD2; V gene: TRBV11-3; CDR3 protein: CASSELAGRETQYF; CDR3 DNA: TGTGCCAGCAGCGAACTAGCGGGAAGGGAGACCCAGTACTTC
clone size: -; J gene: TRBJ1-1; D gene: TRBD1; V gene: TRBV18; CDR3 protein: CASSFAGTGVSTEAFF; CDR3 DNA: TGTGCCAGCTCATTCGCCGGGACAGGGGTAAGCACTGAAGCTTTCTTT
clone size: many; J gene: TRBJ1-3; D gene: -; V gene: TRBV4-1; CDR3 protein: CASSQRRNRDGQNTIYF; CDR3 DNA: TGCGCCAGCAGCCAACGTCGAAACAGGGATGGGCAAAACACCATATATTTT
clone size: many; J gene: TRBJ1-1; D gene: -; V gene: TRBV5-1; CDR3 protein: CASSSTLRWDTEAFF; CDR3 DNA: TGCGCCAGCAGCTCAACTCTTAGATGGGACACTGAAGCTTTCTTT
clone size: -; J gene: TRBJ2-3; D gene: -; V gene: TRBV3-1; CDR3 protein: CASSQPPGPTDTQYF; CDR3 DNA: TGTGCCAGCAGCCAGCCCCCGGGACCAACAGATACGCAGTATTTT
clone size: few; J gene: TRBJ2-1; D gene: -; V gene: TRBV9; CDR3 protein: CASSGNSLHEQFF; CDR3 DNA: TGTGCCAGCAGCGGGAACAGTCTCCATGAGCAGTTCTTC
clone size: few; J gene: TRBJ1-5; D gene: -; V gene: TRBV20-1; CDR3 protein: CSARGPSNQPQHF; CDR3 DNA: TGCAGTGCTAGAGGGCCAAGCAATCAGCCCCAGCATTTT
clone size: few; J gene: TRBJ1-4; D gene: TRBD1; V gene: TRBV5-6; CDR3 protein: CASSFGRGTGNEKLFF; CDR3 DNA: TGTGCCAGCAGCTTTGGCCGCGGGACAGGGAATGAAAAACTGTTTTTT
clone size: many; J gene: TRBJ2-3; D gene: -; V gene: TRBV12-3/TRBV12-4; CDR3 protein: CASSFAPSTDTQYF; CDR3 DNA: TGTGCCAGCAGTTTTGCTCCGAGCACAGATACGCAGTATTTT
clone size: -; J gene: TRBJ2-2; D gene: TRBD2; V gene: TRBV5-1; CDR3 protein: CASSLAASGSPGELFF; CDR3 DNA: TGCGCCAGCAGCTTGGCCGCTAGCGGGAGCCCCGGGGAGCTGTTTTTT
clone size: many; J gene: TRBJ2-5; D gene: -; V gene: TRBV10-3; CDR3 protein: CAISDPRVDQETQYF; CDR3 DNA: TGTGCCATCAGTGACCCCCGGGTCGACCAAGAGACCCAGTACTTC
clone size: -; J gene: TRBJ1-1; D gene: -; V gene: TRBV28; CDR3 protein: CASSLSQAEAFF; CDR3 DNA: TGTGCCAGCAGTTTATCTCAGGCTGAAGCTTTCTTT
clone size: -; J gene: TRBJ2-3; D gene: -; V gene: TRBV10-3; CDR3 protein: CAISDLLGTDTQYF; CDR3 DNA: TGTGCCATCAGTGACCTCTTAGGGACAGATACGCAGTATTTT
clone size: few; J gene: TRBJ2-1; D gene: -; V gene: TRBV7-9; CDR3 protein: CASSPARAGHYNEQFF; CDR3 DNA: TGTGCCAGCAGCCCCGCCCGGGCGGGACACTACAATGAGCAGTTCTTC
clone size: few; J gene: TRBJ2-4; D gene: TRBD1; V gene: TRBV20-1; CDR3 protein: CSAYSRGLNIQYF; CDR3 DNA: TGCAGTGCGTACAGCAGGGGGCTGAACATTCAGTACTTC
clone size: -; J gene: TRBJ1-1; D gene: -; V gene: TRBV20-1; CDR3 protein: CSVRSVGNTEAFF; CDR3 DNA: TGCAGTGTTAGGTCGGTGGGGAACACTGAAGCTTTCTTT
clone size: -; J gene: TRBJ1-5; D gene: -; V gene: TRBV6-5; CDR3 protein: CASSRDRSVNQPQHF; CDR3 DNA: TGTGCCAGCAGTAGAGACAGGAGTGTTAATCAGCCCCAGCATTTT
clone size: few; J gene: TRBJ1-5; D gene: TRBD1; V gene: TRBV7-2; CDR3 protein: CASSLAPGQGRLNQPQHF; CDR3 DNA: TGTGCCAGCAGCTTAGCCCCCGGACAGGGAAGGCTCAATCAGCCCCAGCATTTT
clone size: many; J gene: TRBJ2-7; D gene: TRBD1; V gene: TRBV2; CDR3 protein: CASSGTTGTGYEQYF; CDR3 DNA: TGTGCCAGCAGTGGGACTACCGGGACAGGTTACGAGCAGTACTTC
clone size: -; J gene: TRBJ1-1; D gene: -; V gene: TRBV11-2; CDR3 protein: CASSLGPYPRVRQENTEAFF; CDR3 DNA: TGTGCCAGCAGCTTGGGACCTTACCCCCGGGTTAGACAGGAGAACACTGAAGCTTTCTTT
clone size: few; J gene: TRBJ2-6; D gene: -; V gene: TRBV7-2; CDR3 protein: CASSYPTVAGANVLTF; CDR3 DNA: TGTGCCAGCAGCTATCCGACAGTTGCTGGGGCCAACGTCCTGACTTTC
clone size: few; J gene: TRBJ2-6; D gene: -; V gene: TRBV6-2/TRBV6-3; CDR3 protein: CASSRYAPTSGANVLTF; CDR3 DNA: TGTGCCAGCAGTAGATATGCCCCGACCTCTGGGGCCAACGTCCTGACTTTC
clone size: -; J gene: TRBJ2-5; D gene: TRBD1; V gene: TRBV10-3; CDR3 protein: CAISQQGRETQYF; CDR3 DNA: TGTGCCATCAGTCAACAGGGGCGGGAGACCCAGTACTTC
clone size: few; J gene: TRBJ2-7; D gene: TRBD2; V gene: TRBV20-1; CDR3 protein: CSALQRGPYEQYF; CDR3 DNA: TGCAGTGCTTTACAGCGGGGGCCCTACGAGCAGTACTTC
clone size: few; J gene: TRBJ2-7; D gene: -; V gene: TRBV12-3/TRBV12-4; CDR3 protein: CASSSPTDPVTYEQYF; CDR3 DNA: TGTGCCAGCAGTTCCCCCACGGACCCGGTTACCTACGAGCAGTACTTC
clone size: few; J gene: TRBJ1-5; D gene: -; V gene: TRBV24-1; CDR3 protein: CATRRTDSNQPQHF; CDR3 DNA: TGTGCCACCAGGCGGACAGATAGCAATCAGCCCCAGCATTTT